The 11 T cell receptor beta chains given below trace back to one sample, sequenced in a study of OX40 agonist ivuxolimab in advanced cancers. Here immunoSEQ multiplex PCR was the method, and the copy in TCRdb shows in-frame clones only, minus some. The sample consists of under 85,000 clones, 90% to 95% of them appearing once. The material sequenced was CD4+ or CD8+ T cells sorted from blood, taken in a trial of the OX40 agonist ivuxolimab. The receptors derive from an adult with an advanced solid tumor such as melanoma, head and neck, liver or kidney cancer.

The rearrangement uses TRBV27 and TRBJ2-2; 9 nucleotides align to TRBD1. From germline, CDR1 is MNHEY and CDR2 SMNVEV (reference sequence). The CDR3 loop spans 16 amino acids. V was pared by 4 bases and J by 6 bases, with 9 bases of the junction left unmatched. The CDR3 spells CASSSGQGIYAGELFF. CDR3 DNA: TGTGCCAGCAGTTCCGGACAGGGGATATATGCCGGGGAGCTGTTTTTT.

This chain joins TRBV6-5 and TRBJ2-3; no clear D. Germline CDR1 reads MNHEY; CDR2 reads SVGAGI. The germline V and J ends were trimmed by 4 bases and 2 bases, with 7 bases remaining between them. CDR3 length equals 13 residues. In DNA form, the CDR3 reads TGTGCCAGCAGTTTAAAAACCACAGATACGCAGTATTTT. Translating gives CASSLKTTDTQYF.

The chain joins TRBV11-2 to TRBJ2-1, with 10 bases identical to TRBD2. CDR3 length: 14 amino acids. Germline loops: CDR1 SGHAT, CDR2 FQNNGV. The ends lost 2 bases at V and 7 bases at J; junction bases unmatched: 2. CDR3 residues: CASSLPSGGNEQFF. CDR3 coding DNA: TGTGCCAGCAGCTTACCTAGCGGGGGAAATGAGCAGTTCTTC.

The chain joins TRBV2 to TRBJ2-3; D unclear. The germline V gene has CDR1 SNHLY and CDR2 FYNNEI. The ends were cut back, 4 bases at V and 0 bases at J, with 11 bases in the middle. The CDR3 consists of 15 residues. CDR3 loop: CASSVLGWSTDTQYF. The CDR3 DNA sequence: TGTGCCAGCAGTGTTTTGGGGTGGAGCACAGATACGCAGTATTTT.

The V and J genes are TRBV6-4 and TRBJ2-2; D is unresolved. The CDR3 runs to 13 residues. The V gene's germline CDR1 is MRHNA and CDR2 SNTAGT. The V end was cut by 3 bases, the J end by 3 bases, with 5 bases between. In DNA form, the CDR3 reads TGTGCCAGCAGTGAAGGTTACACCGGGGAGCTGTTTTTT. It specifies CASSEGYTGELFF.

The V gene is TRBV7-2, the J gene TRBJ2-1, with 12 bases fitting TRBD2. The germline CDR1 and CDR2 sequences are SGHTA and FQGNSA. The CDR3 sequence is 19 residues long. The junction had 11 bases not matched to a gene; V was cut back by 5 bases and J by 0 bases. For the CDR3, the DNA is TGTGCCAGCAGCCCCGGCGGGGGACTAGCGGGTTTCTCCTACAATGAGCAGTTCTTC. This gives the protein CASSPGGGLAGFSYNEQFF.

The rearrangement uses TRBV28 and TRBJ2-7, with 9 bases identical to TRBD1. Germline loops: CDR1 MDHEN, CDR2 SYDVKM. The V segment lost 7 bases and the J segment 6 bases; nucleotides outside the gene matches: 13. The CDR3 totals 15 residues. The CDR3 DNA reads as TGTGCCAGCATCGTGGGGGGACAGGGTTTTTCCGAGCAGTACTTC. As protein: CASIVGGQGFSEQYF.

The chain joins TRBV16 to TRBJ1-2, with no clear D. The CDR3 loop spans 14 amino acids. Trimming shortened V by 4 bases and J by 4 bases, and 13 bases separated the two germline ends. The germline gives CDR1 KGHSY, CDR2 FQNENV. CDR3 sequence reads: CASSLETVTYGYTF. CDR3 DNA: TGTGCCAGCAGCCTCGAAACAGTTACCTATGGCTACACCTTC.

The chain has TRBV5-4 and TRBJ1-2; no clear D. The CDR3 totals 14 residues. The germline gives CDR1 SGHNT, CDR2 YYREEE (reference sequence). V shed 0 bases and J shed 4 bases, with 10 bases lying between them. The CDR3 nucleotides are TGTGCCAGCAGCTTGGTCGGTCTTAGCTATGGCTACACCTTC. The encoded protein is CASSLVGLSYGYTF.

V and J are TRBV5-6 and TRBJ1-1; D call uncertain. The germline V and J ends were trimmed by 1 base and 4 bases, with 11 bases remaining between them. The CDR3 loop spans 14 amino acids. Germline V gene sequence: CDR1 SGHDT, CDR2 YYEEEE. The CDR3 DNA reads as TGTGCCAGCAGCTTGAGAGCGGGGAGCACTGAAGCTTTCTTT. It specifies CASSLRAGSTEAFF.

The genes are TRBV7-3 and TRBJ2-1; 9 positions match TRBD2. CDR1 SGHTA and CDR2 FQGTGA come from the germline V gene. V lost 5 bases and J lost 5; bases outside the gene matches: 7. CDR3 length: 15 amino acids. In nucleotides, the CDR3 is TGTGCCAGCAGCCCCTACGGCGGGAGGGACAATGAGCAGTTCTTC. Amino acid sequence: CASSPYGGRDNEQFF.